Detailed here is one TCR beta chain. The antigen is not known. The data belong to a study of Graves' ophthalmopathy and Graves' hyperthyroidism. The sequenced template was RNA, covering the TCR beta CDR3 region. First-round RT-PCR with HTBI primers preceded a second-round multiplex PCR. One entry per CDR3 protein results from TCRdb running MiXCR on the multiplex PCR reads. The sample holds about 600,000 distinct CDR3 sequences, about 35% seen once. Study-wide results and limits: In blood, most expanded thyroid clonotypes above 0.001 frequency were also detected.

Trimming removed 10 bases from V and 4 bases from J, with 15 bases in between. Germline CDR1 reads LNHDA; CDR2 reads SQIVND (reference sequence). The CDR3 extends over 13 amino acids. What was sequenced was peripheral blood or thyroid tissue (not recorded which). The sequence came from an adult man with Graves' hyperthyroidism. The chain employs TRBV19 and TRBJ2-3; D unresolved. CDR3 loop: CATTPRPADTQYF. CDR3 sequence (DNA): TGTGCCACCACGCCCAGACCAGCAGATACGCAGTATTTT.